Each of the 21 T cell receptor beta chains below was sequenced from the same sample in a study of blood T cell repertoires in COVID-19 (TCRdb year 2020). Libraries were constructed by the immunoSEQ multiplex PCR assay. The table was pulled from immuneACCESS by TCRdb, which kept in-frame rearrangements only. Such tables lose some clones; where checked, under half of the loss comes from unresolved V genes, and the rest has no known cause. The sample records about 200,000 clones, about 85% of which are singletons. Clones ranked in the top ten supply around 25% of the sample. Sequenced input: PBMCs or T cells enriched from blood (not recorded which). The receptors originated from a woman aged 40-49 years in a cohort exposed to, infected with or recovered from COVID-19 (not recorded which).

The chain's CDR3 is CASSLSRGGDYGYTF. The DNA of the CDR3 is TGTGCCAGCAGTTTATCTCGGGGAGGGGACTATGGCTACACCTTC. V gene TRBV27 combines with J gene TRBJ1-2, with TRBD1 as a possible D gene (5 bases). Germline V gene data show CDR1 as MNHEY and CDR2 as SMNVEV (reference sequence). V was shortened by 0 bases and J by 3 bases, with 11 bases between the two germline ends. CDR3 length equals 15 residues.

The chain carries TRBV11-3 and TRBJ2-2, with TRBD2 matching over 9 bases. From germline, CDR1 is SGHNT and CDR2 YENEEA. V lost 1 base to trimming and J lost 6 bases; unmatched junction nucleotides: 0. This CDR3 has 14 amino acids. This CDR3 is CASSLGGGAGELFF. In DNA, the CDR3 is TGTGCCAGCAGCTTAGGCGGGGGGGCCGGGGAGCTGTTTTTT.

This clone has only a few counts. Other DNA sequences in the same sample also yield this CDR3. The CDR3 is CASSRTGQGNTEAFF. CDR3 DNA sequence: TGTGCCAGTAGTAGAACGGGACAGGGGAACACTGAAGCTTTCTTT. This sequence joins TRBV19 and TRBJ1-1, with 9 bases that match TRBD1. Germline values: CDR1 LNHDA, CDR2 SQIVND (reference sequence). The CDR3 is 15 amino acids. J was trimmed by 1 base and V by 4 bases; bases with no gene match: 4.

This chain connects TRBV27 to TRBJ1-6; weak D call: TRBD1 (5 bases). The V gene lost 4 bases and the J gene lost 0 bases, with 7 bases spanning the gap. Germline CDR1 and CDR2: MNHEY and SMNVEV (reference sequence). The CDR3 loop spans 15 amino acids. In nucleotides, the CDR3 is TGTGCCAGCAGTTATCAGGGCTCCTATAATTCACCCCTCCACTTT. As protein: CASSYQGSYNSPLHF.

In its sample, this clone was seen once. The CDR3 protein is CASSLDRVGGYTF. The CDR3 DNA sequence: TGTGCCAGCAGCTTGGACAGGGTAGGCGGCTACACCTTC. This chain uses TRBV7-9 with TRBJ1-2, with 8 bases that match TRBD1. CDR1 is SEHNR, CDR2 FQNEAQ, per germline (reference sequence). The CDR3 is 13 amino acids. V lost 3 bases to trimming and J lost 8 bases; unmatched junction nucleotides: 5. The whole variable domain, remainder taken from reference TRBV7-9 and TRBJ1-2, is DTGVSQNPRHKITKRGQNVTFRCDPISEHNRLYWYRQTLGQGPEFLTYFQNEAQLEKSRLLSDRFSAERPKGSFSTLEIQRTEQGDSAMYLCASSLDRVGGYTFGSGTRLTVV.

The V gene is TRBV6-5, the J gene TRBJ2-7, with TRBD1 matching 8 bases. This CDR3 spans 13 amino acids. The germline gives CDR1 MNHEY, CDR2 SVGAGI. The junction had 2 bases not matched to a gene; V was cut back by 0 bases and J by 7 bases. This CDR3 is CASSYSWTGEQYF. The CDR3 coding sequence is TGTGCCAGCAGTTACTCCTGGACAGGGGAGCAGTACTTC.

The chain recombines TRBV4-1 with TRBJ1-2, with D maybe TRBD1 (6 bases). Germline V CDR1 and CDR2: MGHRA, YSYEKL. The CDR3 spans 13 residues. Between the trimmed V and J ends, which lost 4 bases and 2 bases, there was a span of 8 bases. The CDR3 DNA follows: TGCGCCAGCAGCCTGGACAGCAACTATGGCTACACCTTC. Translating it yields CASSLDSNYGYTF.

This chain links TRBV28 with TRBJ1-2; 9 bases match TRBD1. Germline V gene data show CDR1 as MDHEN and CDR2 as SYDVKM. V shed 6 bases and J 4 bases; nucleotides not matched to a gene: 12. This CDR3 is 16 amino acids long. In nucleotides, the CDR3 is TGTGCCAGCAGCCCCGGGACAGGGAGGCCCCTCTATGGCTACACCTTC. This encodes CASSPGTGRPLYGYTF.

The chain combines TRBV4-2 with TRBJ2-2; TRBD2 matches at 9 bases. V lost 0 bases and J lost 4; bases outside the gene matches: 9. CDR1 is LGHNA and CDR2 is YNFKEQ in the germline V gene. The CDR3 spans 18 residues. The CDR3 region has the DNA TGTGCCAGCAGCCAAGACCTCTCCCTGGGACTAGCCACCGGGGAGCTGTTTTTT. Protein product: CASSQDLSLGLATGELFF.

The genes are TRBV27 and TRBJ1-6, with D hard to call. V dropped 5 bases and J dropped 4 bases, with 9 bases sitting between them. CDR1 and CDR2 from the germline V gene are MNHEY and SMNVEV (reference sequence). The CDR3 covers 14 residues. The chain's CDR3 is CASSPGSYNSPLHF. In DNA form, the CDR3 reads TGTGCCAGCAGTCCAGGAAGTTATAATTCACCCCTCCACTTT.

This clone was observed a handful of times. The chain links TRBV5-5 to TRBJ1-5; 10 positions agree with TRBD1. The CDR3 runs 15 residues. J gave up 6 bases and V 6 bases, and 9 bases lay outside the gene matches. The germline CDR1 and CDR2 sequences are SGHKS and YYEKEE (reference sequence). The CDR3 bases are TGTGCCAGCAAGGCCGGGACAGGGGCAAGTCAGCCCCAGCATTTT. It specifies CASKAGTGASQPQHF.

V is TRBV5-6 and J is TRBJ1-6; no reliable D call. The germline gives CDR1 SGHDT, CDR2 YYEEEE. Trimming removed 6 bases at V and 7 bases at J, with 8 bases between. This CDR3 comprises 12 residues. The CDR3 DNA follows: TGTGCCAGCACTGGAGGGAATTCACCCCTCCACTTT. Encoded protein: CASTGGNSPLHF.

The CDR3 nucleotides are TGTGCCAGCAGCTCTTCCCTCCTAGGTGGAGGGGCCTCCTACGAGCAGTACTTC. Translating it yields CASSSSLLGGGASYEQYF. The chain joins TRBV7-6 to TRBJ2-7; D possibly corresponds to TRBD2 (6 bases). CDR1 SGHVS and CDR2 FNYEAQ come from the germline V gene. The CDR3 totals 18 residues. The V and J ends lost 4 bases and 0 bases respectively, with 22 bases between them.

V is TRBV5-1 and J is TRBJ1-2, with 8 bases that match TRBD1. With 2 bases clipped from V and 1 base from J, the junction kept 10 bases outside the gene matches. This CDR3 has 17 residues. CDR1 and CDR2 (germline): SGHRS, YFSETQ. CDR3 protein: CASSFADRAPFNYGYTF. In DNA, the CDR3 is TGCGCCAGCAGCTTCGCGGACAGGGCCCCATTTAACTATGGCTACACCTTC.

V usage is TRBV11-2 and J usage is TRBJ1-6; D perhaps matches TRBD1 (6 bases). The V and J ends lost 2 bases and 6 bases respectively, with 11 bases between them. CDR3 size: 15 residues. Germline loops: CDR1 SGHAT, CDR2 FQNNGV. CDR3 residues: CASSLTGQFNSPLHF. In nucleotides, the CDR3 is TGTGCCAGCAGCTTAACCGGACAGTTTAATTCACCCCTCCACTTT.

CDR3 loop: CAWSVGEYNEQFF. For the CDR3, the DNA is TGTGCCTGGAGTGTGGGAGAGTACAATGAGCAGTTCTTC. This rearrangement joins TRBV30 to TRBJ2-1; the D gene is possibly TRBD2 (5 bases). Germline V lookup: CDR1 GTSNPN, CDR2 SVGIG (reference sequence). V dropped 0 bases and J dropped 4 bases, with 7 bases sitting between them. CDR3 length: 13 residues.

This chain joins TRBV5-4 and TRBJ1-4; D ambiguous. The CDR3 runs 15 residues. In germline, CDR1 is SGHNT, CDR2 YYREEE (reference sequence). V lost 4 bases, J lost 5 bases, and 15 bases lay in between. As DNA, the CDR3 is TGTGCCAGCAGCGCTGACCGGAGCAGCAATGAAAAACTGTTTTTT. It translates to CASSADRSSNEKLFF. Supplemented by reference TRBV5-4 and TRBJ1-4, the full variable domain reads ETGVTQSPTHLIKTRGQQVTLRCSSQSGHNTVSWYQQALGQGPQFIFQYYREEENGRGNFPPRFSGLQFPNYSSELNVNALELDDSALYLCASSADRSSNEKLFFGSGTQLSVL.

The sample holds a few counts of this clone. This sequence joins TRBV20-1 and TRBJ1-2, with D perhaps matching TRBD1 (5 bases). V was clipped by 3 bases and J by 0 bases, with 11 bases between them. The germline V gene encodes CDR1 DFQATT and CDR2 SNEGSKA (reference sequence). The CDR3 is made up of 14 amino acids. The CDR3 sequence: CSASSGMTNYGYTF. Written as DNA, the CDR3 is TGCAGTGCTAGTTCAGGGATGACTAACTATGGCTACACCTTC.

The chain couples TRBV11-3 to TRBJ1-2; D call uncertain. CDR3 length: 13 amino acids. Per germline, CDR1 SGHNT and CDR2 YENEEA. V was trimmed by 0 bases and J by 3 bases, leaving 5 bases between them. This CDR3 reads CASSLDLDYGYTF. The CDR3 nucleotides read TGTGCCAGCAGCTTAGATCTAGACTATGGCTACACCTTC.

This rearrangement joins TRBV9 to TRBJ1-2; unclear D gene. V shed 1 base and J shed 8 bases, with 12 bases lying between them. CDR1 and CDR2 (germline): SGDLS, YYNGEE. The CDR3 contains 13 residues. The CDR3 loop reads CASSVPPLRGYTF. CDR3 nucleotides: TGTGCCAGCAGCGTACCCCCCCTGAGAGGCTACACCTTC.

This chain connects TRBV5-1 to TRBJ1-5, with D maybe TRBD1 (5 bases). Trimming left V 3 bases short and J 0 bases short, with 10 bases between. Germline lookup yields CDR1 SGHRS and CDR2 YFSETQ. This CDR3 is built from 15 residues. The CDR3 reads CASSWGSDSNQPQHF. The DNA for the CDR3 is TGCGCCAGCAGCTGGGGCAGCGATAGCAATCAGCCCCAGCATTTT.